Following are 20 T cell receptor beta chains from one sample sequenced in a study of T cell responses to AZD1222 COVID-19 vaccine. Assay: immunoSEQ multiplex PCR; the TCRdb copy retains only in-frame clones and omits some. The sample contains around 120,000 clones, roughly 86% of which appear only once. The specimen was peripheral blood, collected on day 0 of AZD1222 vaccination. These receptors came from an adult in good health.

The V and J genes are TRBV5-1 and TRBJ2-3; D call uncertain. Germline V gene data show CDR1 as SGHRS and CDR2 as YFSETQ. V lost 6 bases and J 0 bases, leaving 11 bases between the germline ends. The CDR3 consists of 14 residues. The CDR3 DNA sequence: TGCGCCAGCAAATCTGGGTCTAGCACAGATACGCAGTATTTT. This sequence encodes CASKSGSSTDTQYF.

V usage is TRBV18 and J usage is TRBJ2-7; TRBD1 aligns across 7 bases. Trimming cost V 1 base and J 0 bases; bases outside gene matches: 9. The germline CDR1 and CDR2 sequences are KGHSH and LQKENI. The CDR3 extends over 17 amino acids. The CDR3 protein is CASSPRGPGQLSYEQYF. Here the CDR3 DNA reads TGTGCCAGCTCACCACGGGGTCCGGGACAGCTCTCCTACGAGCAGTACTTC.

The chain employs TRBV2 and TRBJ1-4; TRBD1 agrees at 9 bases. The germline V gene has CDR1 SNHLY and CDR2 FYNNEI. There are 13 residues in the CDR3. V trimming: 6 bases; J trimming: 4 bases; junction bases outside the gene matches: 0. This CDR3 reads CASRGQGNEKLFF. The CDR3 coding sequence is TGTGCCAGCAGGGGACAGGGTAATGAAAAACTGTTTTTT.

The rearrangement links TRBV2 to TRBJ2-2, with 8 bases lining up with TRBD2. CDR3 length: 15 amino acids. V dropped 6 bases and J dropped 0; count of bases not matched to a gene: 3. Germline-derived CDR1 and CDR2 are SNHLY and FYNNEI. CDR3 residues: CASSEGLANTGELFF. DNA for the CDR3: TGTGCCAGCAGCGAGGGACTAGCGAACACCGGGGAGCTGTTTTTT.

The CDR3 DNA reads as TGTGCCAGCAGTTGGGGGGACTCCCAGTTCTTC. It specifies CASSWGDSQFF. The chain employs TRBV6-5 and TRBJ2-1; TRBD2 is a possible D gene (6 bases). Germline lookup yields CDR1 MNHEY and CDR2 SVGAGI. The CDR3 spans 11 residues. The ends were cut back, 4 bases at V and 13 bases at J, with 11 bases in the middle.

This rearrangement joins TRBV11-2 to TRBJ2-5; maybe TRBD2 (6 bases). V was clipped by 4 bases and J by 4 bases, with 16 bases between them. Germline lookup yields CDR1 SGHAT and CDR2 FQNNGV. This CDR3 has 15 residues. CDR3 sequence reads: CASSSTGGAGETQYF. The DNA for the CDR3 is TGTGCCAGCAGCTCCACAGGAGGGGCAGGAGAGACCCAGTACTTC.

Only a few counts were recorded for this clone. The rearrangement joins TRBV18 to TRBJ2-1; D is possibly TRBD2 (6 bases). V lost 0 bases and J 2 bases, leaving 14 bases between the germline ends. The CDR3 sequence is 17 residues long. Germline CDR1 and CDR2: KGHSH and LQKENI. The DNA for the CDR3 is TGTGCCAGCTCACCACCTCAGGCGGGGCCGACCTACAATGAGCAGTTCTTC. This encodes CASSPPQAGPTYNEQFF.

The genes are TRBV9 and TRBJ1-4; D possibly corresponds to TRBD1 (5 bases). The germline V gene encodes CDR1 SGDLS and CDR2 YYNGEE. This CDR3 comprises 17 residues. The V gene lost 0 bases and the J gene lost 5 bases, with 17 bases spanning the gap. DNA for the CDR3: TGTGCCAGCAGCGTAGAGGGTTGGGGGAATGGGAATGAAAAACTGTTTTTT. The encoded protein is CASSVEGWGNGNEKLFF.

This chain uses TRBV5-4 with TRBJ2-7; 11 positions match TRBD2. V trimming: 3 bases; J trimming: 6 bases; junction bases outside the gene matches: 8. CDR1 is SGHNT, CDR2 YYREEE, per germline (reference sequence). This CDR3 is 15 amino acids long. DNA for the CDR3: TGTGCCAGCAGCTCATCTAGCGGGAGGTTGGGCGAGCAGTACTTC. This codes for CASSSSSGRLGEQYF.

In DNA form, the CDR3 reads TGTGCCAGCAGTGAACAGGGGATTTACAATGAGCAGTTCTTC. Protein sequence: CASSEQGIYNEQFF. V is TRBV25-1 and J is TRBJ2-1; D perhaps matches TRBD1 (6 bases). Between the trimmed V and J ends, which lost 2 bases and 4 bases, there was a span of 9 bases. CDR3 length: 14 residues. CDR1 and CDR2 from the germline V gene are MGHDK and SYGVNS.

As for this clone: Mismatch with germline at one junction end may stem from a read error. The gene calls are TRBV6-5 and TRBJ1-2, with D possibly being TRBD1 (5 bases). Germline V gene sequence: CDR1 MNHEY, CDR2 SVGAGI. The CDR3 length is 13 residues. CDR3 region: CASREGWVYGYTF. CDR3 DNA sequence: TGTGCGAGCAGGGAGGGATGGGTCTATGGCTACACCTTC.

The rearrangement links TRBV7-9 to TRBJ1-5; tentative D call: TRBD1 (6 bases). This CDR3 contains 13 residues. Trimming removed 5 bases at V and 4 bases at J, with 9 bases between. CDR1 and CDR2 (germline): SEHNR, FQNEAQ (reference sequence). The CDR3: CASSHGQNQPQHF. In nucleotides, the CDR3 is TGTGCCAGCAGCCACGGACAGAATCAGCCCCAGCATTTT. The whole variable domain, filled in from reference TRBV7-9 and TRBJ1-5, reads DTGVSQNPRHKITKRGQNVTFRCDPISEHNRLYWYRQTLGQGPEFLTYFQNEAQLEKSRLLSDRFSAERPKGSFSTLEIQRTEQGDSAMYLCASSHGQNQPQHFGDGTRLSIL.

J is TRBJ2-3 and V is TRBV5-1, with 10 bases that match TRBD1. The CDR3 extends over 16 amino acids. J gave up 4 bases and V 2 bases, and 7 bases lay outside the gene matches. Germline V gives CDR1 SGHRS, CDR2 YFSETQ. CDR3 in amino acids: CASSFGRQGAADTQYF. Here the CDR3 DNA reads TGCGCCAGCAGCTTTGGGAGACAGGGGGCGGCAGATACGCAGTATTTT. The full variable domain, completed using reference TRBV5-1 and TRBJ2-3, is KAGVTQTPRYLIKTRGQQVTLSCSPISGHRSVSWYQQTPGQGLQFLFEYFSETQRNKGNFPGRFSGRQFSNSRSEMNVSTLELGDSALYLCASSFGRQGAADTQYFGPGTRLTVL.

The chain has TRBV5-5 and TRBJ2-1, with unresolved D. The germline V gene encodes CDR1 SGHKS and CDR2 YYEKEE (reference sequence). This CDR3 has 15 amino acids. Trimming shortened V by 0 bases and J by 5 bases, and 12 bases separated the two germline ends. The CDR3 coding sequence is TGTGCCAGCAGCTTGGTCTGGGCGTTAGACAATGAGCAGTTCTTC. This translates into CASSLVWALDNEQFF.

The rearrangement uses TRBV2 and TRBJ2-2; either TRBD1 or TRBD2 may fit D (5 bases each). The CDR3 consists of 13 residues. Between the trimmed V and J ends, which lost 7 bases and 6 bases, there was a span of 12 bases. Per germline, CDR1 SNHLY and CDR2 FYNNEI. For the CDR3, the DNA is TGTGCCAGCATGGGGACCCGGGCCGGGGAGCTGTTTTTT. Its protein product is CASMGTRAGELFF.

The count of this clone is one. The chain recombines TRBV18 with TRBJ1-2; possibly TRBD1 for D (6 bases). CDR3 size: 13 residues. Germline loops: CDR1 KGHSH, CDR2 LQKENI. The V and J ends lost 6 bases and 8 bases respectively, with 16 bases between them. CDR3 sequence (DNA): TGTGCCAGCTCGGCGGAGACAGGTAGCGGCTACACCTTC. Protein product: CASSAETGSGYTF.

The chain uses TRBV15 and TRBJ2-2; maybe TRBD2 (6 bases). The V gene's germline CDR1 is LNHNV and CDR2 YYDKDF (reference sequence). V dropped 3 bases and J dropped 3 bases, with 20 bases sitting between them. The CDR3 loop spans 18 amino acids. This CDR3 is CATSSPFFAGPHTGELFF. In DNA, the CDR3 is TGTGCCACCAGCAGCCCTTTCTTTGCGGGGCCCCACACCGGGGAGCTGTTTTTT.

This clone was seen just once. The rearrangement links TRBV7-9 to TRBJ2-2; no clear D gene. Germline V gives CDR1 SEHNR, CDR2 FQNEAQ (reference sequence). Trimming removed 5 bases from V and 3 bases from J, with 7 bases in between. The CDR3 has 13 residues. DNA of the CDR3: TGTGCCAGCAGCGACCACCACACCGGGGAGCTGTTTTTT. It codes for CASSDHHTGELFF.

This chain links TRBV5-1 with TRBJ1-4; tentatively, D is TRBD1 (5 bases). Trimming left V 2 bases short and J 7 bases short, with 15 bases between. This CDR3 comprises 15 residues. Per the germline V gene, CDR1 is SGHRS and CDR2 is YFSETQ. The CDR3 reads CASSFSGETVEKLFF. Written as DNA, the CDR3 is TGCGCCAGCAGCTTCTCGGGGGAGACGGTTGAAAAACTGTTTTTT.

This clone has just one count. The chain combines TRBV14 with TRBJ1-3; a possible D gene is TRBD1 (5 bases). Per the germline V gene, CDR1 is SGHDN and CDR2 is FVKESK. The CDR3 totals 14 residues. The V gene lost 3 bases and the J gene lost 2 bases, with 8 bases spanning the gap. CDR3 nucleotides: TGTGCCAGCAGCCAGGGGACGGCTGGAAACACCATATATTTT. It translates to CASSQGTAGNTIYF.